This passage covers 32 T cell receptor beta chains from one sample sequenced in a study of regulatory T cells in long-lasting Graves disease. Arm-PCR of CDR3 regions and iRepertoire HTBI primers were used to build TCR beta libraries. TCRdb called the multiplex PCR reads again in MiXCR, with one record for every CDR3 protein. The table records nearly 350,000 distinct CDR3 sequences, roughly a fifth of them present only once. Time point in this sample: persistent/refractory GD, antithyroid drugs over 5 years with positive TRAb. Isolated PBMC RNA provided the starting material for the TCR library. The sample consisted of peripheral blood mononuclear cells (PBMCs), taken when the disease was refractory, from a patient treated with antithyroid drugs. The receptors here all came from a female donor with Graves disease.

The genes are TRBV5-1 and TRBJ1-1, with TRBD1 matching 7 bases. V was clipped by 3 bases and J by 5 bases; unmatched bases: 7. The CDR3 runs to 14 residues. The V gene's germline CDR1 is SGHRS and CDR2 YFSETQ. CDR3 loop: CASSSHRGETEAFF. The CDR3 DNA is TGCGCCAGCAGCTCCCACAGGGGAGAGACTGAAGCTTTCTTT. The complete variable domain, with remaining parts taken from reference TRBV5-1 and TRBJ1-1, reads KAGVTQTPRYLIKTRGQQVTLSCSPISGHRSVSWYQQTPGQGLQFLFEYFSETQRNKGNFPGRFSGRQFSNSRSEMNVSTLELGDSALYLCASSSHRGETEAFFGQGTRLTVV.

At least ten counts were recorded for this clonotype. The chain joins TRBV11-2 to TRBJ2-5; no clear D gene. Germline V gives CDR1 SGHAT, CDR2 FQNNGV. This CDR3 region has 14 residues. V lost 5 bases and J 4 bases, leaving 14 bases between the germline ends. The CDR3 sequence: CASSPLLVRETQYF. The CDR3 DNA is TGTGCCAGCAGCCCATTGCTGGTCAGAGAGACCCAGTACTTC.

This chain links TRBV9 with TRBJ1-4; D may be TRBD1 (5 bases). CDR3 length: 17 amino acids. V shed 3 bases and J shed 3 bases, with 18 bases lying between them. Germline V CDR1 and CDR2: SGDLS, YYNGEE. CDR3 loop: CASSAGGGGTSNEKLFF. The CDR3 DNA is TGTGCCAGCAGCGCCGGGGGGGGGGGTACCTCTAATGAAAAACTGTTTTTT.

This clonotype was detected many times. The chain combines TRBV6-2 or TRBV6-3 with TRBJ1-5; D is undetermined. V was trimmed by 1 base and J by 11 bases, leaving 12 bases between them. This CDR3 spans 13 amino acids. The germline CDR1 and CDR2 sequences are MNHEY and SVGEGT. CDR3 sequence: CASSYYNEGAQHF. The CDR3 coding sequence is TGTGCCAGCAGTTACTATAACGAGGGAGCCCAGCATTTT.

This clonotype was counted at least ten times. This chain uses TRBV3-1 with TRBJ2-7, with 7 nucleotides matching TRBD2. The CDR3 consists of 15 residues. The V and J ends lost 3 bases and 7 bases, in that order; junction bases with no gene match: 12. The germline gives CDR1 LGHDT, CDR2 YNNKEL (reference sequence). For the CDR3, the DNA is TGTGCCAGCAGCCAGAGGAGGGAGGGCCCTCAAGAGCAGTACTTC. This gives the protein CASSQRREGPQEQYF.

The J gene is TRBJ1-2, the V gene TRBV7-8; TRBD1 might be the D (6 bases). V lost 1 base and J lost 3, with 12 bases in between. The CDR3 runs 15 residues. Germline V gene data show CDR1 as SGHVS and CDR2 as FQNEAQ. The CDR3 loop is CASSLGSGADYGYTF. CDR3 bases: TGTGCCAGCAGCTTAGGCTCAGGGGCGGACTATGGCTACACCTTC.

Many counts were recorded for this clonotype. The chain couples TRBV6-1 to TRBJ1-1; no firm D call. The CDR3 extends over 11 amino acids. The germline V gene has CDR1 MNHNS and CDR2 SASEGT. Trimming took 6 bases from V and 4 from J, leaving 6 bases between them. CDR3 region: CASRTGTEAFF. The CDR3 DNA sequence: TGTGCCAGCAGGACCGGCACTGAAGCTTTCTTT.

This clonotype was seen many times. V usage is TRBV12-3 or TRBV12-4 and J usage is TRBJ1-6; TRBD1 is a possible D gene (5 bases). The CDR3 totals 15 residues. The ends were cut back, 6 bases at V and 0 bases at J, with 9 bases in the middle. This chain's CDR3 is CASRQESSYNSPLHF. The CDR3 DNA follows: TGTGCCAGCAGACAGGAAAGCTCCTATAATTCACCCCTCCACTTT.

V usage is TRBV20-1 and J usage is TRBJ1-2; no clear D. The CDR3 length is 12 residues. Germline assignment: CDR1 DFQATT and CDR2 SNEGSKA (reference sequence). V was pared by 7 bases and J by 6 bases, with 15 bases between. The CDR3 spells CSGARGKDGYTF. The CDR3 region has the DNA TGCAGTGGAGCACGAGGGAAAGATGGCTACACCTTC.

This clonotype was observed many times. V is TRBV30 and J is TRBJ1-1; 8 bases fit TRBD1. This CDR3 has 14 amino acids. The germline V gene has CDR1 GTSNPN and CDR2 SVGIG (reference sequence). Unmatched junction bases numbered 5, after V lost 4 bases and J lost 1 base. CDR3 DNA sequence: TGTGCCTGGACCTGGGGACAGGCGAACACTGAAGCTTTCTTT. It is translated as CAWTWGQANTEAFF. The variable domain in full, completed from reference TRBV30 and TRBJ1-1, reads SQTIHQWPATLVQPVGSPLSLECTVEGTSNPNLYWYRQAAGRGLQLLFYSVGIGQISSEVPQNLSASRPQDRQFILSSKKLLLSDSGFYLCAWTWGQANTEAFFGQGTRLTVV.

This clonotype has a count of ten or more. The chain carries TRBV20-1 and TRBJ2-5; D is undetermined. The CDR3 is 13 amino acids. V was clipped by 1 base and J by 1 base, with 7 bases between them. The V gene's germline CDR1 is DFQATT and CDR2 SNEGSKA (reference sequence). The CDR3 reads CSARVTLQETQYF. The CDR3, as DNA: TGCAGTGCTAGAGTCACGCTCCAAGAGACCCAGTACTTC.

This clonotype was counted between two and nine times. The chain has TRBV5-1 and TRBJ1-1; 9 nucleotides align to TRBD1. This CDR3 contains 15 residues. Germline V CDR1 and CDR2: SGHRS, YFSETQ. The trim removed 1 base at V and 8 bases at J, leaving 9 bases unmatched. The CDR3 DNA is TGCGCCAGCAGCTTGCCCTGGGGACAGGGTGGAGAAGCTTTCTTT. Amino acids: CASSLPWGQGGEAFF. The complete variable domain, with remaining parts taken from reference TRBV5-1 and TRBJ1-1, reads KAGVTQTPRYLIKTRGQQVTLSCSPISGHRSVSWYQQTPGQGLQFLFEYFSETQRNKGNFPGRFSGRQFSNSRSEMNVSTLELGDSALYLCASSLPWGQGGEAFFGQGTRLTVV.

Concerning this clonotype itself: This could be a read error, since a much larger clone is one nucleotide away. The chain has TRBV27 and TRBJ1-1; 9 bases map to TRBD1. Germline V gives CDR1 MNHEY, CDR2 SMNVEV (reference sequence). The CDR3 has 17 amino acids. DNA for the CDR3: TGTGCCGGCAGTCCGGGACAGGGATTCCGGGGGTACACTGAAGCTTTCTTT. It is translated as CAGSPGQGFRGYTEAFF.

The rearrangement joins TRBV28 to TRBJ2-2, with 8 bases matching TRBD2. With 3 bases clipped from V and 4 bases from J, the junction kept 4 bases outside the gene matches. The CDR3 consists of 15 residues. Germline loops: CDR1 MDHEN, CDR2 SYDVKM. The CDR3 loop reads CASSFRLAPTGELFF. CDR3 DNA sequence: TGTGCCAGCAGTTTCAGACTAGCGCCCACCGGGGAGCTGTTTTTT.

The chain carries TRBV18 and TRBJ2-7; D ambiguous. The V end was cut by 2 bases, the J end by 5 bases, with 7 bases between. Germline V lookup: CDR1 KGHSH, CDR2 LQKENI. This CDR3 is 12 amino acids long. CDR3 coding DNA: TGTGCCAGCTCACCAGGGAACGACGAGCAGTACTTC. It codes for CASSPGNDEQYF. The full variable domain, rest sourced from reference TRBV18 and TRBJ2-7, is NAGVMQNPRHLVRRRGQEARLRCSPMKGHSHVYWYRQLPEEGLKFMVYLQKENIIDESGMPKERFSAEFPKEGPSILRIQQVVRGDSAAYFCASSPGNDEQYFGPGTRLTVT.

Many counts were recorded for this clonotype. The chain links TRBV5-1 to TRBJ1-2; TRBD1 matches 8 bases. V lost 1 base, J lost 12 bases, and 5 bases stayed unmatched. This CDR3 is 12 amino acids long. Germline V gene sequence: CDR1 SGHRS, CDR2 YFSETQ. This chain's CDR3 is CASSLRGQEDTF. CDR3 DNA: TGCGCCAGCAGCTTGCGGGGACAGGAGGACACCTTC.

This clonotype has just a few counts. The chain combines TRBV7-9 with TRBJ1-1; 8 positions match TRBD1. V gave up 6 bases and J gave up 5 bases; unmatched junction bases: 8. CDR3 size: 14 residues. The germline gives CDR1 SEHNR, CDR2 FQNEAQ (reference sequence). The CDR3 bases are TGTGCCAGCAGACCCCAGGGGGCTGGGACTGAAGCTTTCTTT. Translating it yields CASRPQGAGTEAFF.

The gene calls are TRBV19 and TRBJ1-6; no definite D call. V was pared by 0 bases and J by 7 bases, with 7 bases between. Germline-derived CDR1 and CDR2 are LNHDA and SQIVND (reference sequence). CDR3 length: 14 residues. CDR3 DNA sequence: TGTGCCAGTAGTATAGATCGGTCCAATTCACCCCTCCACTTT. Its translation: CASSIDRSNSPLHF.

CDR3 loop: CASSFLGANLYEQYF. Here the CDR3 DNA reads TGTGCCAGCAGCTTCTTAGGAGCGAACCTCTACGAGCAGTACTTC. This chain joins TRBV27 and TRBJ2-7, with D hard to call. In germline, CDR1 is MNHEY, CDR2 SMNVEV (reference sequence). The CDR3 has 15 residues. V lost 6 bases to trimming and J lost 3 bases, with 18 bases between them.

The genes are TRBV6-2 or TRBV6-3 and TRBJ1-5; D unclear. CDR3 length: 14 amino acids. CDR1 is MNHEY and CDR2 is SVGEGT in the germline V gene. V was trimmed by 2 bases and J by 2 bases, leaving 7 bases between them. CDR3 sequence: CASSYDSRNQPQHF. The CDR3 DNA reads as TGTGCCAGCAGTTACGACTCCCGCAATCAGCCCCAGCATTTT.

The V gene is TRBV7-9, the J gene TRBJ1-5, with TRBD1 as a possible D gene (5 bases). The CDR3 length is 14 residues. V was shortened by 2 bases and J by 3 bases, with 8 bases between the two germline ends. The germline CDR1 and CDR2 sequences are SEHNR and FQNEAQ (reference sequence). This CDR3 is CASSLKGDNQPQHF. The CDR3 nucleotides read TGTGCCAGCAGCTTAAAAGGGGACAATCAGCCCCAGCATTTT.

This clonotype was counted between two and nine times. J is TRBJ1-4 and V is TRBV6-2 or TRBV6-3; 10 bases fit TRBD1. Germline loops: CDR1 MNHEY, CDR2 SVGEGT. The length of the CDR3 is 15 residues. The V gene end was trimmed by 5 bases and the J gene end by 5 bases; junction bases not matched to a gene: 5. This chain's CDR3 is CASSGGQGRNEKLFF. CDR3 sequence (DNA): TGTGCCAGCAGTGGGGGACAGGGGAGAAATGAAAAACTGTTTTTT.

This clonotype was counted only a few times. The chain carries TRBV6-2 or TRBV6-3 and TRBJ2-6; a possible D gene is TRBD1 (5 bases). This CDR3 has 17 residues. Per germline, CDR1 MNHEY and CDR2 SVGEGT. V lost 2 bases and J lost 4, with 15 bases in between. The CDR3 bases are TGTGCCAGCAGTTACAAGGGGTCACGGCTCGGGGCCAACGTCCTGACTTTC. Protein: CASSYKGSRLGANVLTF.

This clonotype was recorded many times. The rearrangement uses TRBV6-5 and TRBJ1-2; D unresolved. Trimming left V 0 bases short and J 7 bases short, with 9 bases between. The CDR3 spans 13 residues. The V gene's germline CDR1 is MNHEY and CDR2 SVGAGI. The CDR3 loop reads CASSYSGYGGYTF. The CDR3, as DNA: TGTGCCAGCAGTTACTCAGGGTACGGTGGCTACACCTTC.

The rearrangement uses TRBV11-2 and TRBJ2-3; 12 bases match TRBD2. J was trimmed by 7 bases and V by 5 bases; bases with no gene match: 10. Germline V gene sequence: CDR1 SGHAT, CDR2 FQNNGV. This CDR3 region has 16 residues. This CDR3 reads CASSHQTSGSKNTQYF. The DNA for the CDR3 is TGTGCCAGCAGCCATCAGACTAGCGGGAGTAAGAATACGCAGTATTTT. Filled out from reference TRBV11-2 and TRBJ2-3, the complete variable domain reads EAGVAQSPRYKIIEKRQSVAFWCNPISGHATLYWYQQILGQGPKLLIQFQNNGVVDDSQLPKDRFSAERLKGVDSTLKIQPAKLEDSAVYLCASSHQTSGSKNTQYFGPGTRLTVL.

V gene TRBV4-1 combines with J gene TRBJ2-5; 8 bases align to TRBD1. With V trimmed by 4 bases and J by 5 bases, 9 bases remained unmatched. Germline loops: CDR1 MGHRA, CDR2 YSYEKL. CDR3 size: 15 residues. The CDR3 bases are TGCGCCAGCAGCCCCCCGGACAGGGCAGGCGAGACCCAGTACTTC. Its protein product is CASSPPDRAGETQYF.

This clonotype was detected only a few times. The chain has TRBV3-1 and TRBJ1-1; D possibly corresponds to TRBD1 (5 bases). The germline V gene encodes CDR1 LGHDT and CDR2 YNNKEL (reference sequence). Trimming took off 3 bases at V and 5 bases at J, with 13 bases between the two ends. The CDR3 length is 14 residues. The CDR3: CASSQVRARTEAFF. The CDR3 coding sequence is TGTGCCAGCAGCCAGGTCAGGGCGAGGACTGAAGCTTTCTTT.

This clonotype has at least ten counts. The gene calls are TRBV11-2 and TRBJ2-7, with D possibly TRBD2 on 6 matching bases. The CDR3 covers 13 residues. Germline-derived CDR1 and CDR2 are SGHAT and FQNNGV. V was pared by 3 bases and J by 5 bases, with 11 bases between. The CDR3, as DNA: TGTGCCAGCAGCTTTACTAGCTTCCACGAGCAGTACTTC. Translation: CASSFTSFHEQYF.

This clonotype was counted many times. CDR3 DNA: TGTGCCAGCAGTGAACAGGGAACTAACTATGGCTACACCTTC. It translates to CASSEQGTNYGYTF. V and J are TRBV12-3 or TRBV12-4 and TRBJ1-2; tentatively, D is TRBD1 (6 bases). This CDR3 is built from 14 residues. V lost 5 bases and J 0 bases, leaving 10 bases between the germline ends.

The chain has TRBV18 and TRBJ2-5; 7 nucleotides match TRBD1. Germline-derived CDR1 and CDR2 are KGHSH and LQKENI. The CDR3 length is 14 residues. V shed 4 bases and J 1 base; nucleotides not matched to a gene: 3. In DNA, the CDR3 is TGTGCCAGCTCACAGAGGGGGCTCCAAGAGACCCAGTACTTC. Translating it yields CASSQRGLQETQYF.

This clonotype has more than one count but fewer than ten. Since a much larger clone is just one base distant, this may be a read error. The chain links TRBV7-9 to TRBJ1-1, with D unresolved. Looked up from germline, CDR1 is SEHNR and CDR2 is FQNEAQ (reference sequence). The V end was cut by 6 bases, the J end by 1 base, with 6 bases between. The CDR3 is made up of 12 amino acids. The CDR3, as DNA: TGTGCCAGCAGGTGGGGGAACACTGAAGCTTTCTTT. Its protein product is CASRWGNTEAFF.

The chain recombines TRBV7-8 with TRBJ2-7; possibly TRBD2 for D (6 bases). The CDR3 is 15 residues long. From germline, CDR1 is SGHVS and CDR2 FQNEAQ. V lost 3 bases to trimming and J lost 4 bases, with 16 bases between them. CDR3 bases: TGTGCCAGCAGCTTGGAAACGGGAGTAGGATACGAGCAGTACTTC. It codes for CASSLETGVGYEQYF.